These 18 T cell receptor beta chains came from one sample sequenced in a study of blood T cells in healthy people across ages. Combining a sample-barcoded 5' primer with a J-beta primer mix, a second PCR ran for roughly 7 to 12 cycles. TCRdb reprocessed the 5' RACE reads with MiXCR, giving one entry per CDR3 protein. The table shows hundreds of thousands of distinct CDR3 sequences, with roughly 50% occurring only once. Sequencing input: blood. These receptors originate from a man aged 55 to 70 in good health.

At least ten counts were recorded for this clonotype. This chain joins TRBV2 and TRBJ2-5, with D possibly being TRBD1 (6 bases). The CDR3 has 15 residues. Germline values: CDR1 SNHLY, CDR2 FYNNEI. Trimming shortened V by 6 bases and J by 4 bases, and 18 bases separated the two germline ends. In DNA, the CDR3 is TGTGCCAGCAGGGCACTAACAGGGCTGGGAGAGACCCAGTACTTC. It specifies CASRALTGLGETQYF.

This clonotype was detected once. The J gene is TRBJ1-1, the V gene TRBV5-1; 9 bases fit TRBD1. Per the germline V gene, CDR1 is SGHRS and CDR2 is YFSETQ. The CDR3 runs 15 residues. V shed 2 bases and J 3 bases; nucleotides not matched to a gene: 5. This CDR3 reads CASSLQGQGDTEAFF. DNA for the CDR3: TGCGCCAGCAGCTTACAGGGACAGGGAGACACTGAAGCTTTCTTT.

This clonotype has only a few counts. The gene calls are TRBV2 and TRBJ2-6; D is ambiguous. Trimming cost V 6 bases and J 0 bases, with 9 bases left between them. The germline V gene has CDR1 SNHLY and CDR2 FYNNEI. The CDR3 length is 15 residues. The CDR3 region has the DNA TGTGCCAGCAGGGTTTCGGGCTCTGGGGCCAACGTCCTGACTTTC. It yields the protein CASRVSGSGANVLTF.

The genes are TRBV29-1 and TRBJ2-7; no firm D call. Trimming shortened V by 0 bases and J by 2 bases, and 8 bases separated the two germline ends. Germline V gives CDR1 SQVTM, CDR2 ANQGSEA. The CDR3 length is 13 residues. The CDR3 is CSVEDGQPYEQYF. CDR3 coding DNA: TGCAGCGTTGAAGACGGCCAGCCCTACGAGCAGTACTTC.

The rearrangement joins TRBV4-2 to TRBJ2-5; TRBD2 aligns across 14 bases. Germline V gene sequence: CDR1 LGHNA, CDR2 YNFKEQ. Trimming removed 0 bases from V and 11 bases from J; junction bases left unmatched: 11. CDR3 length: 17 amino acids. The CDR3 sequence: CASSQDMTSGGGHEQYF. In DNA, the CDR3 is TGTGCCAGCAGCCAAGATATGACTAGCGGGGGGGGCCATGAGCAGTACTTC.

This chain uses TRBV5-1 with TRBJ2-1; perhaps TRBD2 as D (5 bases). The V end lost 3 bases, the J end lost 7 bases, and 17 bases lay between the germline ends. This CDR3 is built from 15 residues. Germline CDR1 reads SGHRS; CDR2 reads YFSETQ. The CDR3 sequence: CASSSDGDFLNEQFF. Here the CDR3 DNA reads TGCGCCAGCAGCTCGGACGGGGATTTCCTTAATGAGCAGTTCTTC.

This clonotype has a handful of counts. The chain is built from TRBV20-1 and TRBJ2-5; 9 bases line up with TRBD2. The CDR3 is 14 residues long. Trimming at V came to 5 bases and at J to 3 bases, leaving 7 bases not matched to a gene. Looked up from germline, CDR1 is DFQATT and CDR2 is SNEGSKA (reference sequence). CDR3 nucleotides: TGCAGTGCTGTAGCGGGGGCCCGCAAAGAGACCCAGTACTTC. Translating it yields CSAVAGARKETQYF.

As regards this clonotype: One end of the junction fails to match germline, which may point to a read error. The chain employs TRBV7-2 and TRBJ2-5, with D maybe TRBD1 (6 bases). CDR3 size: 14 residues. Germline-derived CDR1 and CDR2 are SGHTA and FQGNSA. The CDR3 sequence is CVSSSGHFQETQYF. The CDR3 coding sequence is TGTGTCAGCAGCTCGGGACACTTCCAAGAGACCCAGTACTTC.

J is TRBJ2-5 and V is TRBV15; TRBD2 agrees at 9 bases. TRBJ2-7 matches the DNA end more closely, so the J call is doubtful. Germline CDR1 is LNHNV and CDR2 is YYDKDF (reference sequence). CDR3 size: 16 residues. CDR3 sequence: CATSRGGLAGTNEQYF. The CDR3 DNA follows: TGTGCCACCAGCAGAGGGGGGCTAGCGGGGACCAACGAGCAGTACTTC.

This clonotype was observed a few times. The V and J genes are TRBV20-1 and TRBJ1-6; a weak D match, TRBD1 (5 bases). This CDR3 region has 16 residues. CDR1 is DFQATT and CDR2 is SNEGSKA in the germline V gene (reference sequence). Deletions cut 0 bases from V and 0 bases from J, with 9 bases between. The CDR3 DNA is TGCAGTGCTAGAGACGCCGGGACCTCCTATAATTCACCCCTCCACTTT. It codes for CSARDAGTSYNSPLHF.

The CDR3 sequence is CASSPRGTSGSDTQYF. Here the CDR3 DNA reads TGCGCCAGCAGCCCCCGGGGGACTAGCGGATCAGATACGCAGTATTTT. The chain recombines TRBV5-1 with TRBJ2-3, with 11 nucleotides matching TRBD2. V dropped 4 bases and J dropped 4; count of bases not matched to a gene: 8. Germline CDR1 and CDR2: SGHRS and YFSETQ. The CDR3 covers 16 residues.

The genes are TRBV7-2 and TRBJ1-5; D is unresolved. Germline CDR1 SGHTA, CDR2 FQGNSA. The CDR3 totals 15 residues. The germline V and J ends were trimmed by 1 base and 3 bases, with 10 bases remaining between them. The CDR3 sequence is CASSLVAKLNQPQHF. Written as DNA, the CDR3 is TGTGCCAGCAGCTTAGTTGCGAAACTCAATCAGCCCCAGCATTTT.

The chain links TRBV20-1 to TRBJ2-7; D is possibly TRBD1 (5 bases). This CDR3 has 14 amino acids. From germline, CDR1 is DFQATT and CDR2 SNEGSKA (reference sequence). The V gene lost 2 bases and the J gene lost 2 bases, with 13 bases spanning the gap. For the CDR3, the DNA is TGCAGTGCTAGAAGGCAGGGATCCGCCTACGAGCAGTACTTC. Its protein product is CSARRQGSAYEQYF.

The V and J genes are TRBV27 and TRBJ2-7; 10 bases are shared with TRBD1. Germline CDR1 reads MNHEY; CDR2 reads SMNVEV (reference sequence). The CDR3 has 16 residues. The V segment lost 5 bases and the J segment 2 bases; nucleotides outside the gene matches: 9. The chain's CDR3 is CASSLSRQGAAYEQYF. In nucleotides, the CDR3 is TGTGCCAGCAGTCTCTCGAGACAGGGGGCGGCCTACGAGCAGTACTTC.

The V and J genes are TRBV15 and TRBJ2-2; tentatively, D is TRBD2 (5 bases). From germline, CDR1 is LNHNV and CDR2 YYDKDF (reference sequence). The CDR3 runs to 16 residues. Trimming took off 1 base at V and 5 bases at J, with 14 bases between the two ends. CDR3 in amino acids: CATSRGRERRTGELFF. The CDR3 coding sequence is TGTGCCACCAGCAGAGGACGGGAAAGGCGGACCGGGGAGCTGTTTTTT.

CDR3 bases: TGTGCCAGCAGTTTAGGGAAGCGGGGGAGGACAGATACGCAGTATTTT. It codes for CASSLGKRGRTDTQYF. This chain links TRBV12-3 or TRBV12-4 with TRBJ2-3, with 8 bases aligning to TRBD2. With V trimmed by 1 base and J by 3 bases, 6 bases remained unmatched. The CDR3 is 16 residues long.

The chain employs TRBV7-2 and TRBJ1-2; D unclear. The CDR3 has 13 amino acids. V lost 5 bases and J lost 8, with 15 bases in between. CDR1 SGHTA and CDR2 FQGNSA come from the germline V gene. This CDR3 is CASSPRRADGYTF. In DNA form, the CDR3 reads TGTGCCAGCAGCCCGAGGCGGGCAGACGGCTACACCTTC.

This clonotype was recorded a few times. This chain joins TRBV12-3 or TRBV12-4 and TRBJ2-5; 8 positions agree with TRBD2. The CDR3 is 13 amino acids. J was trimmed by 5 bases and V by 8 bases; bases with no gene match: 7. The CDR3 DNA reads as TGTGCCAGCGGCGGGGGGACCAGGGAGACCCAGTACTTC. Encoded protein: CASGGGTRETQYF.